The 15 T cell receptor beta chains presented below share a single source sample, sequenced in a study of human T cells and chemical hapten exposure. Time point in this sample: patch test 1, 2 weeks after DPC sensitization. Treatment defined: therapeutic diphenylcyclopropenone sensitization with weekly scalp DPC. TCRdb reprocessed the RACE reads via MiXCR and lists one record per CDR3 protein. The data show 95,000 to 150,000 distinct CDR3 sequences, roughly 15% seen once. Specimen: whole blood, collected in connection with sensitization to the hapten diphenylcyclopropenone (DPC). All receptors come from a man between 18 and 29 years old with alopecia areata. Some clones in this sample may be carry-over from other donors' samples.

The chain uses TRBV4-3 and TRBJ2-7; maybe TRBD2 (5 bases). The CDR3 spans 16 residues. CDR1 and CDR2 from the germline V gene are LGHNA and YSLEER. The V gene lost 5 bases and the J gene lost 7 bases, with 24 bases spanning the gap. The CDR3 DNA is TGCGCCAGCAGCTTTCGGGATTCCCCCATGAGATTTGAGCAGTACTTC. This gives the protein CASSFRDSPMRFEQYF.

This clonotype was counted many times. The rearrangement joins TRBV7-3 to TRBJ1-1, with D uncertain. CDR3 length equals 15 residues. Trimming removed 2 bases at V and 5 bases at J, with 15 bases between. CDR1 is SGHTA and CDR2 is FQGTGA in the germline V gene. CDR3: CASSLLGVGSTEAFF. CDR3 coding DNA: TGTGCCAGCAGCTTATTAGGAGTCGGGTCAACTGAAGCTTTCTTT.

This clonotype was detected only a few times. This rearrangement joins TRBV20-1 to TRBJ2-4, with D hard to call. Germline lookup yields CDR1 DFQATT and CDR2 SNEGSKA (reference sequence). The V and J ends lost 5 bases and 0 bases respectively, with 5 bases between them. The length of the CDR3 is 12 residues. The CDR3 protein is CSAPLAKNIQYF. The CDR3 DNA is TGCAGTGCTCCCCTAGCCAAAAACATTCAGTACTTC.

This clonotype was counted between two and nine times. The chain is built from TRBV5-4 and TRBJ1-1, with 9 bases fitting TRBD1. The CDR3 extends over 13 amino acids. Looked up from germline, CDR1 is SGHNT and CDR2 is YYREEE (reference sequence). The ends lost 4 bases at V and 13 bases at J; junction bases unmatched: 11. The CDR3 reads CASSRDRAGRGFF. Here the CDR3 DNA reads TGTGCCAGCAGCAGGGACAGGGCCGGTCGGGGTTTCTTT.

J is TRBJ1-5 and V is TRBV12-3 or TRBV12-4, with D perhaps matching TRBD1 (5 bases). The CDR3 is 15 residues long. Between the trimmed V and J ends, which lost 4 bases and 3 bases, there was a span of 13 bases. The CDR3 is CASSSYSRDNQPQHF. CDR3 coding DNA: TGTGCCAGCAGTTCATATTCCAGGGACAATCAGCCCCAGCATTTT.

Only a few counts were recorded for this clonotype. The V and J genes are TRBV7-6 and TRBJ2-5, with D hard to call. The CDR3 extends over 14 amino acids. Germline-derived CDR1 and CDR2 are SGHVS and FNYEAQ. Trimming removed 0 bases from V and 4 bases from J, with 9 bases in between. CDR3 coding DNA: TGTGCCAGCAGCTTAGCCGTCGGTGGAGAGACCCAGTACTTC. Encoded protein: CASSLAVGGETQYF.

The sample holds many counts of this clonotype. V gene TRBV10-2 combines with J gene TRBJ2-5, with TRBD1 identical over 11 bases. Looked up from germline, CDR1 is WSHSY and CDR2 is SAAADI. J was trimmed by 7 bases and V by 9 bases; bases with no gene match: 16. The CDR3 consists of 16 residues. In DNA, the CDR3 is TGCGCCAGTTCCGATCCGGGACAGGGGGGCAGTTGGACCCAGTACTTC. This codes for CASSDPGQGGSWTQYF.

The chain has TRBV3-1 and TRBJ1-1; D may be TRBD1 (6 bases). Trimming cost V 4 bases and J 5 bases, with 14 bases left between them. CDR3 length: 14 residues. Per the germline V gene, CDR1 is LGHDT and CDR2 is YNNKEL (reference sequence). CDR3 protein: CASSLGGRVTEAFF. CDR3 nucleotide sequence: TGTGCCAGCAGCCTTGGGGGGCGCGTGACTGAAGCTTTCTTT.

The chain uses TRBV29-1 and TRBJ1-5, with a tentative D call TRBD1 (5 bases). The CDR3 is made up of 12 amino acids. The V end lost 2 bases, the J end lost 7 bases, and 9 bases lay between the germline ends. CDR1 SQVTM and CDR2 ANQGSEA come from the germline V gene. Here the CDR3 DNA reads TGCAGCGTTGAACAGGGTGGACAGCCCCAGCATTTT. Residues: CSVEQGGQPQHF.

This clonotype was seen a few times. CDR3 amino acids: CAEAGGSTDTQYF. CDR3 nucleotide sequence: TGCGCGGAGGCGGGGGGGTCGACAGATACGCAGTATTTT. The gene calls are TRBV20-1 and TRBJ2-3; 9 bases agree with TRBD2. CDR1 DFQATT and CDR2 SNEGSKA come from the germline V gene (reference sequence). The CDR3 length is 13 residues.

This chain uses TRBV9 with TRBJ2-2; D gene uncertain. This CDR3 is 16 amino acids long. Germline lookup yields CDR1 SGDLS and CDR2 YYNGEE. With 4 bases removed from V and 5 bases from J, the gap between germline ends came to 18 bases. CDR3 region: CASSTERGGPTGELFF. The CDR3 DNA sequence: TGTGCCAGCAGCACCGAACGCGGCGGACCGACCGGGGAGCTGTTTTTT. Complete variable domain (other parts from reference TRBV9 and TRBJ2-2): DSGVTQTPKHLITATGQRVTLRCSPRSGDLSVYWYQQSLDQGLQFLIQYYNGEERAKGNILERFSAQQFPDLHSELNLSSLELGDSALYFCASSTERGGPTGELFFGEGSRLTVL.

The V call is TRBV7-9, the J call TRBJ2-1; D is possibly TRBD1 (5 bases). Germline V gene sequence: CDR1 SEHNR, CDR2 FQNEAQ (reference sequence). V lost 1 base to trimming and J lost 8 bases, with 18 bases between them. The CDR3 sequence is 16 residues long. The CDR3 nucleotides are TGTGCCAGCAGCTTAGTCGGGCAGGGAAGGTTCGATGAGCAGTTCTTC. It yields the protein CASSLVGQGRFDEQFF.

The chain links TRBV7-9 to TRBJ2-7; D unclear. The CDR3 has 13 amino acids. V was pared by 5 bases and J by 0 bases, with 8 bases between. Germline lookup yields CDR1 SEHNR and CDR2 FQNEAQ (reference sequence). The CDR3 DNA follows: TGTGCCAGCAGCCCCACACCCTCCTACGAGCAGTACTTC. This sequence encodes CASSPTPSYEQYF.

This clonotype was observed a few times. J is TRBJ2-2 and V is TRBV28; the D is unclear. There are 13 residues in the CDR3. Trimming took 3 bases from V and 4 from J, leaving 6 bases between them. Looked up from germline, CDR1 is MDHEN and CDR2 is SYDVKM. CDR3: CASSFVVTGELFF. CDR3 DNA: TGTGCCAGCAGTTTTGTAGTCACCGGGGAGCTGTTTTTT. The whole variable domain, filled in from reference TRBV28 and TRBJ2-2, reads DVKVTQSSRYLVKRTGEKVFLECVQDMDHENMFWYRQDPGLGLRLIYFSYDVKMKEKGDIPEGYSVSREKKERFSLILESASTNQTSMYLCASSFVVTGELFFGEGSRLTVL.

This clonotype was counted at least ten times. The gene calls are TRBV6-4 and TRBJ2-2; TRBD1 aligns across 7 bases. V lost 7 bases, J lost 1 base, and 6 bases stayed unmatched. The length of the CDR3 is 15 residues. The germline CDR1 and CDR2 sequences are MRHNA and SNTAGT. The CDR3 region is CASTPTGQNTGELFF. The CDR3 DNA sequence: TGTGCCAGCACCCCGACAGGGCAGAACACCGGGGAGCTGTTTTTT.